This T cell receptor (beta chain) was captured by sequencing in a study of early T cells in non-severe SARS-CoV-2 infection. Study-wide background: Investigators sequenced bulk RNA drawn from unsorted whole blood, and chains remained unpaired. Study results and caveats: Lookups in VDJdb leaned toward anti-spike CD8 responses and missed private and CD4 specificities.

Trimming shortened V by 5 bases and J by 10 bases, and 15 bases separated the two germline ends. The CDR3 runs 14 residues. Germline assignment: CDR1 MDHEN and CDR2 SYDVKM. Attachment of unique molecular identifiers was made to individual cDNA molecules. A single record per CDR3 protein comes from TCRdb applying MiXCR to the 5' RACE reads. This table holds about 50,000 distinct CDR3 sequences, over 13% found once. Notes on this clonotype: Its target is unknown.

This chain joins TRBV28 and TRBJ1-6, with D perhaps matching TRBD1 (5 bases). This specimen was whole blood, taken at baseline. The TCR sequence derives from an adult who was a healthcare worker with PCR-confirmed SARS-CoV-2 infection or an uninfected control (not recorded which). The CDR3 region has the DNA TGTGCCAGCAGTACCGTGCAGGGAAGGTCACCCCTCCACTTT. Translation: CASSTVQGRSPLHF.